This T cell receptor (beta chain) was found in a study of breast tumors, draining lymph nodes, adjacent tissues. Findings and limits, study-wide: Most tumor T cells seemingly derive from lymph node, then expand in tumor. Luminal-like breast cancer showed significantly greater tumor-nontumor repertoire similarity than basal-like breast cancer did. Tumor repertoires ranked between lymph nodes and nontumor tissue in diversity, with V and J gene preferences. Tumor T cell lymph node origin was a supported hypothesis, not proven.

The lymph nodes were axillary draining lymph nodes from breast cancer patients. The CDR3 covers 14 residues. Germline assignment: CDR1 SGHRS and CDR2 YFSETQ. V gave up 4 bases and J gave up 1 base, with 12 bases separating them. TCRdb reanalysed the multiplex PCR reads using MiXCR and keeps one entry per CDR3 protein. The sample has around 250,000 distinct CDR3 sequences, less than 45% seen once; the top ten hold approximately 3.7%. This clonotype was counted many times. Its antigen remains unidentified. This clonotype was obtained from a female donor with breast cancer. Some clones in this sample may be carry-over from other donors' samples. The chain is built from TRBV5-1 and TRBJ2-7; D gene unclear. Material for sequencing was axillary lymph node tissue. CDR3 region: CASSGLGISYEQYF. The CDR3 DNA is TGCGCCAGCAGCGGGCTAGGGATTTCCTACGAGCAGTACTTC.